The present T cell receptor beta chain was sequenced within a study of T cell responses to AZD1222 COVID-19 vaccine. Study-level points and caveats: Researchers report vaccine-associated CD4 TCRs spanning spike, with dominance at 160-218 and 743-854.

Regarding this clone: Its antigen is unidentified.

Sequenced by immunoSEQ multiplex PCR; TCRdb stores in-frame clones only, minus some. Of 150,000 or so clones in the sample, approximately 90% were seen once. With 4 bases removed from V and 2 bases from J, the gap between germline ends came to 17 bases. The germline V gene has CDR1 SGHDN and CDR2 FVKESK. CDR3 length: 16 residues. The V gene is TRBV14, the J gene TRBJ2-5, with D perhaps matching TRBD2 (5 bases). The sample here was peripheral blood, taken on day 0 of AZD1222 vaccination. The receptor was derived from an adult in good health. CDR3 coding DNA: TGTGCCAGCAGCCCCCCGGGAACAGACTCTCAAGAGACCCAGTACTTC. Amino acids: CASSPPGTDSQETQYF. Complete variable domain (other parts from reference TRBV14 and TRBJ2-5): EAGVTQFPSHSVIEKGQTVTLRCDPISGHDNLYWYRRVMGKEIKFLLHFVKESKQDESGMPNNRFLAERTGGTYSTLKVQPAELEDSGVYFCASSPPGTDSQETQYFGPGTRLLVL.